Listed here are 2 T cell receptor beta chains from one sample, sequenced in a study of CD8+CD57+ T cells in acquired aplastic anemia. CDR3 and TCR beta VDJ profiling relied on a genomic DNA template. From the reads, TCRdb called clonotypes with MiXCR, one entry per CDR3 protein. The data show some 200,000 distinct CDR3 sequences, about half seen once. The patients chosen for sequencing had shown expansion of CD8+CD57+ cells (detected by flow cytometry). Sequences were obtained from sorted CD4+, CD8+, or CD8+CD57+ T cells (not recorded which) from PBMCs. The source of these receptors is a human donor with aplastic anemia.

The CDR3 DNA is TGTGCCAGCAGCGGAACCGGGACAGAGTTCCCTGGCTACACCTTC. It is translated as CASSGTGTEFPGYTF. The chain has TRBV5-4 and TRBJ1-2, with 7 bases matching TRBD1. The CDR3 has 15 amino acids. CDR1 is SGHNT, CDR2 YYREEE, per germline (reference sequence). V lost 4 bases and J lost 7; bases outside the gene matches: 13.

This clonotype has at least ten counts. The CDR3 sequence: CASSLGQGLGQPQHF. As DNA, the CDR3 is TGTGCCAGCAGCTTGGGACAGGGACTAGGACAGCCCCAGCATTTT. The V call is TRBV5-5, the J call TRBJ1-5; the match to TRBD1 covers 7 bases. The CDR3 loop spans 15 amino acids. Germline lookup yields CDR1 SGHKS and CDR2 YYEKEE (reference sequence). With 0 bases clipped from V and 7 bases from J, the junction kept 7 bases outside the gene matches. Full variable domain (remainder filled in from reference TRBV5-5 and TRBJ1-5): DAGVTQSPTHLIKTRGQQVTLRCSPISGHKSVSWYQQVLGQGPQFIFQYYEKEERGRGNFPDRFSARQFPNYSSELNVNALLLGDSALYLCASSLGQGLGQPQHFGDGTRLSIL.